The 27 T cell receptor beta chains presented below share a single source sample, sequenced in a study of blood T cell repertoires in COVID-19. Using immunoSEQ multiplex PCR, the repertoire was profiled, and TCRdb retains in-frame clones only, with some absent. The data show 95,000 to 100,000 clones, 70% to 90% seen once. Sequenced material: peripheral blood. The receptors were gathered from a human donor with COVID-19, enrolled during active disease. The donor label of this sample is uncertain.

This clone was recorded only once. This chain connects TRBV4-2 to TRBJ2-6, with D hard to call. CDR3 length: 16 residues. Germline CDR1 LGHNA, CDR2 YNFKEQ. V was shortened by 4 bases and J by 4 bases, with 14 bases between the two germline ends. The CDR3 reads CASSPFGAPGANVLTF. The CDR3 DNA is TGTGCCAGCAGCCCCTTCGGAGCACCCGGGGCCAACGTCCTGACTTTC.

This clone has only one observation. This rearrangement joins TRBV6-2 or TRBV6-3 to TRBJ2-3; 14 nucleotides match TRBD2. This CDR3 is built from 16 residues. Trimming cost V 6 bases and J 2 bases; bases outside gene matches: 4. Looked up from germline, CDR1 is MNHEY and CDR2 is SVGEGT. CDR3 DNA: TGTGCCAGCAGCCAGGGACTAGCGGGGGACACAGATACGCAGTATTTT. Protein: CASSQGLAGDTDTQYF.

The rearrangement links TRBV5-1 to TRBJ1-1; D gene unclear. V lost 6 bases and J 1 base, leaving 10 bases between the germline ends. The CDR3 runs 13 residues. The germline CDR1 and CDR2 sequences are SGHRS and YFSETQ. DNA for the CDR3: TGCGCCAGCACCCTCGGGTCGAACACTGAAGCTTTCTTT. As protein: CASTLGSNTEAFF.

The CDR3: CASSRTGTDNEKLFF. The DNA of the CDR3 is TGTGCCAGCAGTAGGACCGGGACAGATAATGAAAAACTGTTTTTT. This chain uses TRBV11-2 with TRBJ1-4, with TRBD1 matching 7 bases. Germline assignment: CDR1 SGHAT and CDR2 FQNNGV. The trim removed 6 bases at V and 4 bases at J, leaving 8 bases unmatched. This CDR3 region has 15 residues.

This chain joins TRBV20-1 and TRBJ2-1; D is perhaps TRBD2 (6 bases). This CDR3 comprises 14 residues. The V end lost 3 bases, the J end lost 2 bases, and 11 bases lay between the germline ends. Looked up from germline, CDR1 is DFQATT and CDR2 is SNEGSKA (reference sequence). CDR3 in DNA: TGCAGTGCTAGTTCTCCGGGGGCCTACAATGAGCAGTTCTTC. Amino acids: CSASSPGAYNEQFF.

The chain recombines TRBV19 with TRBJ2-3; 7 positions agree with TRBD1. V dropped 11 bases and J dropped 2; count of bases not matched to a gene: 7. Germline CDR1 is LNHDA and CDR2 is SQIVND (reference sequence). This CDR3 region has 13 residues. The CDR3: CACRDSSTDTQYF. The DNA for the CDR3 is TGTGCCTGCCGGGACAGCTCCACAGATACGCAGTATTTT.

Concerning this clone itself: Because it lacks the conserved phenylalanine or tryptophan at the end, this CDR3 is likely a read error. It is unclear where the CDR3 begins or ends on the DNA, so no DNA is shown, and the CDR3 is as TCRdb lists it. The chain joins TRBV5-1 to TRBJ1-1; TRBD1, as called in the table, went unchecked against the DNA. The CDR3 is 10 residues long, counting both termini. Germline lookup yields CDR1 SGHRS and CDR2 YFSETQ. The CDR3 sequence: CASSCGSFGA.

The chain has TRBV19 and TRBJ1-2, with TRBD1 identical over 8 bases. V lost 4 bases to trimming and J lost 8 bases; unmatched junction nucleotides: 6. The germline CDR1 and CDR2 sequences are LNHDA and SQIVND (reference sequence). The CDR3 totals 13 residues. CDR3 sequence: CASSRDRSEGYTF. The DNA for the CDR3 is TGTGCCAGTAGTAGGGACAGGTCGGAGGGCTACACCTTC.

The chain carries TRBV6-5 and TRBJ1-1, with D hard to call. Germline V gene lookup returns CDR1 MNHEY and CDR2 SVGAGI. This CDR3 is built from 13 residues. Trimming stripped 10 bases from V and 4 bases from J, with 16 bases between. The CDR3 coding sequence is TGTGCCACCCGCGCGTACGGTAGCACTGAAGCTTTCTTT. This codes for CATRAYGSTEAFF.

V usage is TRBV5-1 and J usage is TRBJ2-1, with a possible D match to TRBD2 (5 bases). CDR1 is SGHRS and CDR2 is YFSETQ in the germline V gene. The CDR3 sequence is 13 residues long. V lost 4 bases and J 7 bases, leaving 12 bases between the germline ends. The CDR3 spells CASSPRRGNEQFF. CDR3 coding DNA: TGCGCCAGCAGCCCACGGCGAGGGAATGAGCAGTTCTTC.

The rearrangement joins TRBV10-1 to TRBJ2-1; possibly TRBD2 for D (6 bases). Trimming took 4 bases from V and 3 from J, leaving 19 bases between them. This CDR3 spans 17 amino acids. From germline, CDR1 is WNHNN and CDR2 SYGVQD (reference sequence). This chain's CDR3 is CASSGTLSEDYYNEQFF. The CDR3 DNA is TGCGCCAGCAGTGGTACCTTATCGGAGGACTACTACAATGAGCAGTTCTTC.

This clone was found once. This chain links TRBV2 with TRBJ1-4; D uncertain. This CDR3 spans 13 amino acids. CDR1 and CDR2 (germline): SNHLY, FYNNEI. Trimming took 6 bases from V and 4 from J, leaving 9 bases between them. In DNA, the CDR3 is TGTGCCAGCAGACTAGAGATTAATGAAAAACTGTTTTTT. It codes for CASRLEINEKLFF.

This chain uses TRBV6-1 with TRBJ2-3, with D possibly TRBD1 on 7 matching bases. The CDR3 has 15 amino acids. The ends were cut back, 2 bases at V and 8 bases at J, with 17 bases in the middle. Germline values: CDR1 MNHNS, CDR2 SASEGT. CDR3 sequence: CASSESGEGGSTQYF. In DNA, the CDR3 is TGTGCCAGCAGTGAATCGGGGGAAGGGGGCTCTACGCAGTATTTT.

This chain connects TRBV19 to TRBJ1-1; 7 positions match TRBD1. Germline CDR1 LNHDA, CDR2 SQIVND (reference sequence). The CDR3 runs 14 residues. The ends lost 5 bases at V and 0 bases at J; junction bases unmatched: 3. The CDR3 DNA follows: TGTGCCAGTAGTCCGGACAGGATGAACACTGAAGCTTTCTTT. Its translation: CASSPDRMNTEAFF.

The chain employs TRBV6-5 and TRBJ1-4; 10 positions match TRBD1. The germline V gene has CDR1 MNHEY and CDR2 SVGAGI. V lost 8 bases, J lost 5 bases, and 5 bases stayed unmatched. This CDR3 contains 14 residues. The CDR3 nucleotides read TGTGCCAGCCACAGGACAGGGGGGAATGAAAAACTGTTTTTT. Amino acids: CASHRTGGNEKLFF.

V and J are TRBV30 and TRBJ1-2, with D possibly matching TRBD1 (5 bases). This CDR3 spans 14 amino acids. Germline V gene lookup returns CDR1 GTSNPN and CDR2 SVGIG (reference sequence). The V and J ends lost 0 bases and 7 bases respectively, with 15 bases between them. The CDR3 is CAWSVEAAGSGYTF. As DNA, the CDR3 is TGTGCCTGGAGTGTCGAGGCGGCAGGGTCTGGCTACACCTTC.

This sequence joins TRBV29-1 and TRBJ1-1, with D tentatively TRBD1 (5 bases). CDR1 is SQVTM and CDR2 is ANQGSEA in the germline V gene. Trimming removed 5 bases from V and 4 bases from J, with 29 bases in between. There are 18 residues in the CDR3. Here the CDR3 DNA reads TGCAGCGTTTACCCCGCATTGGTCGACAGTAGAAGGTTCACTGAAGCTTTCTTT. Translation: CSVYPALVDSRRFTEAFF.

The chain links TRBV11-2 to TRBJ1-3; no clear D. V was trimmed by 0 bases and J by 0 bases, leaving 9 bases between them. The germline V gene has CDR1 SGHAT and CDR2 FQNNGV. CDR3 length equals 16 residues. CDR3 loop: CASSLDLGGSGNTIYF. CDR3 coding DNA: TGTGCCAGCAGCTTAGATCTGGGAGGCTCTGGAAACACCATATATTTT.

The chain uses TRBV6-6 and TRBJ1-5, with D perhaps TRBD1 (5 bases). Germline loops: CDR1 MNHNY, CDR2 SVGAGI (reference sequence). V lost 0 bases to trimming and J lost 7 bases, with 16 bases between them. The CDR3 extends over 16 amino acids. CDR3 nucleotide sequence: TGTGCCAGCAGTTACTCAGCAGGGAGGTCTATACAGCCCCAGCATTTT. Encoded protein: CASSYSAGRSIQPQHF.

V is TRBV11-1 and J is TRBJ1-2, with 7 nucleotides matching TRBD1. This CDR3 contains 14 residues. CDR1 SGHAT and CDR2 FQDESV come from the germline V gene (reference sequence). Trimming took 4 bases from V and 2 from J; bases not matched to a gene: 4. CDR3 loop: CASSSGQLNYGYTF. The CDR3 DNA sequence: TGTGCCAGCAGCTCGGGACAGCTCAACTATGGCTACACCTTC.

The genes are TRBV6-5 and TRBJ1-1; tentatively, D is TRBD1 (5 bases). V shed 8 bases and J shed 0 bases, with 13 bases lying between them. CDR3 size: 14 residues. Germline CDR1 MNHEY, CDR2 SVGAGI. CDR3 in DNA: TGTGCCAGCTTGGTCCGACAGATGAACACTGAAGCTTTCTTT. Protein: CASLVRQMNTEAFF.

This clone was observed a few times. This chain uses TRBV21-1 with TRBJ1-1; the table gives TRBD1 as D, unverified against the DNA. TRBV21-1 is a pseudogene. The CDR3 has 13 residues. The CDR3 nucleotides read TGTGCCAGCAGCAAAAGGGGGAACACTGAAGCTTTCTTT. Its translation is CASSKRGNTEAFF.

V gene TRBV9 combines with J gene TRBJ2-7; 7 bases are shared with TRBD2. Germline loops: CDR1 SGDLS, CDR2 YYNGEE. With V trimmed by 0 bases and J by 3 bases, 6 bases remained unmatched. The CDR3 is 15 amino acids. The CDR3 is CASSVAGGGGYEQYF. CDR3 bases: TGTGCCAGCAGCGTAGCGGGGGGAGGCGGCTACGAGCAGTACTTC.

The J gene is TRBJ1-1, the V gene TRBV30; 7 bases map to TRBD1. Germline CDR1 and CDR2: GTSNPN and SVGIG (reference sequence). V lost 2 bases and J lost 1; bases outside the gene matches: 1. The CDR3 has 13 residues. CDR3 in DNA: TGTGCCTGGAGTCGACAGGGGAACACTGAAGCTTTCTTT. Translating gives CAWSRQGNTEAFF.

This chain joins TRBV6-5 and TRBJ2-7; TRBD1 aligns across 7 bases. Germline CDR1 MNHEY, CDR2 SVGAGI. CDR3 length equals 15 residues. The V segment lost 7 bases and the J segment 2 bases; nucleotides outside the gene matches: 11. CDR3 sequence reads: CASKEGPTGTYEQYF. For the CDR3, the DNA is TGTGCCAGCAAAGAGGGCCCGACAGGGACCTACGAGCAGTACTTC.

J is TRBJ1-2 and V is TRBV3-1 (or the pseudogene TRBV3-2), with 10 bases fitting TRBD1. J was trimmed by 4 bases and V by 3 bases; bases with no gene match: 8. The CDR3 consists of 16 residues. The V gene's germline CDR1 is LGHDT and CDR2 YNNKEL (reference sequence). The CDR3 region has the DNA TGTGCCAGCAGCCAGGACGACAGGGGGCGCGTCTATGGCTACACCTTC. Residues: CASSQDDRGRVYGYTF.

The chain recombines TRBV12-3 or TRBV12-4 with TRBJ1-1; no definite D call. V was cut by 6 bases and J by 1 base, with 9 bases left in between. The CDR3 spans 13 residues. CDR3 sequence: CASSLRQNTEAFF. CDR3 sequence (DNA): TGTGCCAGCAGCCTCCGACAGAACACTGAAGCTTTCTTT.